This T cell receptor beta chain was captured by sequencing in a study of glioma-infiltrating T cells. TCR alpha and beta CDR3 regions were amplified from RNA using iRepertoire nested multiplex PCR. TCRdb re-derived calls from the multiplex PCR reads in MiXCR, one entry per CDR3 protein. The profile covers approximately 110,000 distinct CDR3 sequences, with roughly 23% appearing a single time and approximately 14% taken by the ten largest. This clonotype was picked up many times. The germline gives CDR1 LNHDA, CDR2 SQIVND (reference sequence). V dropped 1 base and J dropped 10; count of bases not matched to a gene: 6. This CDR3 is built from 16 residues.

V and J are TRBV19 and TRBJ2-1; 14 positions match TRBD2. This receptor was taken from a human donor with low-grade glioma or glioblastoma, undergoing nonglioma brain surgery, or in good health (not recorded which). Sequenced material: glioma tissue, nonneoplastic brain tissue, or PBMCs (not recorded which). The CDR3 sequence: CASSIGGTSGRPEQFF. The CDR3 nucleotides read TGTGCCAGTAGTATAGGAGGGACTAGCGGGAGACCCGAGCAGTTCTTC.